This TCR beta chain was captured by sequencing in a study of response to subunit inactivated influenza vaccine (dated by TCRdb to about 2018). Concerning the study at large: The study used deep quantitative T cell receptor repertoire profiling to track responses to a trivalent subunit inactivated influenza vaccine.

The CDR3 measures 12 amino acids from cysteine to phenylalanine. This entry keeps only the CDR3 DNA: 36 bases, framed from base 1. V loses 4 bases, J loses 4 bases, and the germline ends lie 8 bases apart. From a lookup of the germline V gene, CDR1 and CDR2 are MDHEN and SYDVKM. The library relied on RT-PCR. These reads were obtained on an Illumina HiSeq 2500. TCRdb reanalyzed the raw reads on its own, using fastp at Q25 for trimming and MiXCR for clone calling, and kept in-frame beta chains. Here each entry gathers all rows of one CDR3 protein and keeps the most common genes and DNA. Present in this sample are around 600,000 distinct CDR3 sequences, over 9% of which were seen just once. The ten biggest clones cover about 10% of the sample. In its sample, this clonotype was seen many times. The antigen this receptor binds is unknown. Within one base of it there is no much larger clone, and no base qualities were kept.

The investigation overall reported the following: The authors suggested that each seasonal influenza vaccination may recruit only a limited number of new T cells.

These same records also appear under a second study, on T cells expressing NK-cell markers. The second study's authors report: The TCR beta cDNA libraries were made using 5'RACE template switching, a step that added both a universal primer site and unique molecular identifiers. Three sorted T-cell subsets (CD3+CD56+NKG2C+, CD3+CD56+NKG2C- and CD3+CD56-NKG2C+) from under ten donors had their TCR beta-chain repertoires profiled. Among the eight sequenced donors, only one was HCMV-seronegative, while the other seven were HCMV-seropositive. To restrict sorting to alphabetaTCR-expressing T cells, an anti-gammadeltaTCR antibody was added in several experiments. For more than 5 donors, the dominant CD3+CD56+NKG2C+ clonotypes were among the top 10 CD8+ clonotypes and accounted for roughly 1.0-8% of CD8+ T cells. Those dominant clonotypes were again the most abundant among CD3+CD56-NKG2C+ cells in a few donors, at about 28.3-60.1%. It remained unclear whether the expanded NKG2C-expressing T cell clones were specific for HCMV antigens. The study sequenced eight donors, all healthy volunteers chosen at random: three men and five women. A commercial ELISA kit detecting HCMV-specific IgG in serum was used to determine HCMV serostatus. Peripheral blood mononuclear cells were isolated from blood by Ficoll density gradient centrifugation. Bulk peripheral blood T-cell repertoires were additionally sequenced from unsorted PBMC for several donors. Priming for cDNA synthesis came from the TCR beta constant segment, and two successive PCR amplification steps followed. Sequencing of the libraries produced 2 x 150 bp reads on Illumina HiSeq 2000/2500, MiSeq or NextSeq. Reads were demultiplexed and grouped by UMI with MIGEC, and clonotypes were assembled and quantified with MiTCR. To exclude erroneous sequences, any TCR cDNA sequence not supported by at least two reads was discarded. Downstream repertoire analysis used the tcR package, and clonotypes were matched across fractions by CDR3 nucleotide sequence plus V segment. Antigen specificity was annotated against VDJdb with VDJmatch, allowing one amino acid substitution in CDR3.

Recombination joined TRBV28 with TRBJ2-7, with the identity of the D gene unclear. The sequence derives from a man between 50 and 59 years old who received an inactivated influenza vaccine. Donor details come from another sample of the same person, matched by shared clones. The material sequenced was PBMCs from blood, taken on the day of vaccination. CDR3 sequence: CASSSPAYEQYF. The DNA reads TGTGCCAGCAGTTCTCCAGCTTACGAGCAGTACTTC.